This entry describes one T cell receptor beta chain. V was pared by 2 bases and J by 3 bases, with 20 bases between. The CDR3 length is 17 residues. The data stem from a study of blood T cell repertoires in COVID-19. The assay was immunoSEQ multiplex PCR, and TCRdb's table has in-frame clones only and misses some. The data show 400,000 to 450,000 clones, roughly 87% seen once. The sample comprised PBMCs or T cells enriched from blood (not recorded which). This chain connects TRBV6-7 to TRBJ2-7, with D possibly matching TRBD1 (5 bases). TRBV6-7 falls under the ORF class, with uncertain function. This TCR came from a man between 18 and 29 years old who had recovered from COVID-19. CDR3 in amino acids: CASSYPLREGPNYEQYF. The CDR3 DNA reads as TGTGCCAGCAGTTACCCCCTCAGGGAAGGGCCCAACTACGAGCAGTACTTC.